The 26 T cell receptor beta chains below come from one sample, sequenced in a study of chemoradiotherapy in HPV16-positive cancers. Profiled with immunoSEQ multiplex PCR; TCRdb holds only in-frame clones, not every one. The data show about 67,000 clones, approximately 91% seen once. This specimen consisted of blood, obtained from a patient who underwent chemoradiotherapy. Every receptor here comes from a human donor with HPV-associated anogenital cancer.

The J gene is TRBJ1-1, the V gene TRBV30; D perhaps matches TRBD1 (6 bases). Trimming removed 1 base from V and 3 bases from J, with 9 bases in between. This CDR3 comprises 13 residues. In germline, CDR1 is GTSNPN, CDR2 SVGIG (reference sequence). Here the CDR3 reads CAWSARGDTEAFF. The CDR3 coding sequence is TGTGCCTGGAGTGCGAGGGGGGACACTGAAGCTTTCTTT.

The gene calls are TRBV19 and TRBJ2-7; 8 nucleotides line up with TRBD2. The CDR3 runs to 15 residues. Germline CDR1 reads LNHDA; CDR2 reads SQIVND (reference sequence). V shed 6 bases, J shed 0 bases, and the junction held 7 bases outside the gene matches. CDR3: CASSPEAGGSYEQYF. In DNA, the CDR3 is TGTGCCAGTAGCCCCGAGGCGGGAGGCTCCTACGAGCAGTACTTC.

The rearrangement links TRBV6-1 to TRBJ1-1; 7 bases match TRBD1. Germline V gives CDR1 MNHNS, CDR2 SASEGT. The CDR3 contains 13 residues. V trimming: 6 bases; J trimming: 2 bases; junction bases outside the gene matches: 3. CDR3 nucleotide sequence: TGTGCCAGCAGACGGGACAGCAACACTGAAGCTTTCTTT. It yields the protein CASRRDSNTEAFF.

This chain joins TRBV27 and TRBJ1-5, with D hard to call. Germline assignment: CDR1 MNHEY and CDR2 SMNVEV (reference sequence). The V and J ends lost 3 bases and 1 base respectively, with 7 bases between them. The CDR3 has 14 amino acids. This CDR3 reads CASSFRQSNQPQHF. The CDR3 nucleotides read TGTGCCAGCAGTTTCAGGCAGAGCAATCAGCCCCAGCATTTT.

In regard to this clone: A read error may produce the germline difference seen at one junction end. CDR3 sequence reads: CASSLASGARTDTQYF. Here the CDR3 DNA reads TGTGCCAGCAGCCTAGCGAGCGGGGCCCGCACAGATACGCAGTATTTT. The V gene is TRBV7-2, the J gene TRBJ2-3, with TRBD2 identical over 7 bases. The CDR3 is made up of 16 amino acids. The V gene's germline CDR1 is SGHTA and CDR2 FQGNSA.

The chain links TRBV30 to TRBJ2-3, with unresolved D. Germline values: CDR1 GTSNPN, CDR2 SVGIG (reference sequence). V lost 3 bases and J 0 bases, leaving 13 bases between the germline ends. CDR3 length: 15 amino acids. In DNA, the CDR3 is TGTGCCTGGAGGGGCTGGCGGCTAAGCACAGATACGCAGTATTTT. It is translated as CAWRGWRLSTDTQYF. Full variable domain (outside the CDR3, taken from reference TRBV30 and TRBJ2-3): SQTIHQWPATLVQPVGSPLSLECTVEGTSNPNLYWYRQAAGRGLQLLFYSVGIGQISSEVPQNLSASRPQDRQFILSSKKLLLSDSGFYLCAWRGWRLSTDTQYFGPGTRLTVL.

V and J are TRBV4-1 and TRBJ1-4; D unresolved. Germline lookup yields CDR1 MGHRA and CDR2 YSYEKL. CDR3 length: 19 residues. Trimming cost V 0 bases and J 6 bases, with 23 bases left between them. In nucleotides, the CDR3 is TGCGCCAGCAGCCAAGATGGGAGTCGTCCGTCACGGGTTCATGAAAAACTGTTTTTT. This encodes CASSQDGSRPSRVHEKLFF.

The V call is TRBV15, the J call TRBJ1-2, with 12 bases fitting TRBD1. After removal of 1 base from V and 4 bases from J, the junction contained 10 bases not matched to a gene. The CDR3 extends over 18 amino acids. Germline CDR1 is LNHNV and CDR2 is YYDKDF (reference sequence). The CDR3 protein is CATSRGWDRGRRGYGYTF. In nucleotides, the CDR3 is TGTGCCACCAGCAGAGGGTGGGACAGGGGGCGGAGGGGCTATGGCTACACCTTC.

In its sample, this clone was seen a few times. V gene TRBV7-6 combines with J gene TRBJ1-1, with unresolved D. This CDR3 contains 13 residues. The V gene's germline CDR1 is SGHVS and CDR2 FNYEAQ. The germline V and J ends were trimmed by 5 bases and 1 base, with 8 bases remaining between them. For the CDR3, the DNA is TGTGCCAGCAGCCAAACGGAGAACACTGAAGCTTTCTTT. It is translated as CASSQTENTEAFF.

The rearrangement uses TRBV7-2 and TRBJ1-2, with 7 bases matching TRBD1. Looked up from germline, CDR1 is SGHTA and CDR2 is FQGNSA. The CDR3 covers 15 residues. Trimming took 5 bases from V and 2 from J; bases not matched to a gene: 8. This CDR3 is CASSPQEGQNYGYTF. CDR3 coding DNA: TGTGCCAGCAGCCCGCAGGAGGGACAGAACTATGGCTACACCTTC.

The J gene is TRBJ2-7, the V gene TRBV27; 7 bases agree with TRBD1. This CDR3 comprises 17 residues. The V gene end was trimmed by 0 bases and the J gene end by 2 bases; junction bases not matched to a gene: 10. Germline assignment: CDR1 MNHEY and CDR2 SMNVEV (reference sequence). CDR3 nucleotides: TGTGCCAGCAGTTTATCAGTGGTCGGGACAGCAGCCTACGAGCAGTACTTC. Translating it yields CASSLSVVGTAAYEQYF.

This rearrangement joins TRBV5-1 to TRBJ1-4; maybe TRBD1 (5 bases). CDR1 SGHRS and CDR2 YFSETQ come from the germline V gene. The CDR3 contains 15 residues. The ends were cut back, 0 bases at V and 3 bases at J, with 9 bases in the middle. CDR3 sequence reads: CASSLEGRPNEKLFF. Written as DNA, the CDR3 is TGCGCCAGCAGCTTGGAGGGGCGGCCTAATGAAAAACTGTTTTTT. Full variable domain (rest looked up from reference TRBV5-1 and TRBJ1-4): KAGVTQTPRYLIKTRGQQVTLSCSPISGHRSVSWYQQTPGQGLQFLFEYFSETQRNKGNFPGRFSGRQFSNSRSEMNVSTLELGDSALYLCASSLEGRPNEKLFFGSGTQLSVL.

This sequence joins TRBV5-6 and TRBJ2-1; TRBD2 might be the D (6 bases). From germline, CDR1 is SGHDT and CDR2 YYEEEE. The length of the CDR3 is 16 residues. V dropped 8 bases and J dropped 5 bases, with 23 bases sitting between them. CDR3 sequence reads: CASYTMGGSEDNEQFF. CDR3 sequence (DNA): TGTGCCAGTTATACAATGGGGGGTTCTGAGGACAATGAGCAGTTCTTC.

The CDR3 loop reads CASSFLAGVSYEQYF. In nucleotides, the CDR3 is TGCGCCAGCAGTTTCCTAGCGGGAGTTTCTTACGAGCAGTACTTC. The rearrangement joins TRBV10-2 to TRBJ2-5, with 10 bases identical to TRBD2. The end of the DNA fits TRBJ2-7 better, so the J call may be wrong. The length of the CDR3 is 15 residues. The germline CDR1 and CDR2 sequences are WSHSY and SAAADI.

The chain links TRBV4-2 to TRBJ1-2, with a tentative D call TRBD1 (5 bases). Trimming took 5 bases from V and 6 from J, leaving 19 bases between them. Germline V lookup: CDR1 LGHNA, CDR2 YNFKEQ. The CDR3 is made up of 15 amino acids. The CDR3 region has the DNA TGTGCCAGCAGCTTGGAGGGGCTTTATATCGATGGCTACACCTTC. Amino acid sequence: CASSLEGLYIDGYTF.

For the CDR3, the DNA is TGTGCCAGCAGTTCCCGGACAGGGAGACGGTACAATGAGCAGTTCTTC. It is translated as CASSSRTGRRYNEQFF. The chain carries TRBV27 and TRBJ2-1; 8 bases are a match to TRBD1. The CDR3 length is 16 residues. Trimming at V came to 4 bases and at J to 4 bases, leaving 9 bases not matched to a gene. CDR1 is MNHEY and CDR2 is SMNVEV in the germline V gene (reference sequence).

This chain links TRBV7-2 with TRBJ2-1; the match to TRBD1 covers 11 bases. The CDR3 has 16 amino acids. V was clipped by 0 bases and J by 6 bases; unmatched bases: 4. Germline V gene data show CDR1 as SGHTA and CDR2 as FQGNSA. CDR3 sequence reads: CASSLAPGTGGNEQFF. The CDR3 nucleotides are TGTGCCAGCAGCTTAGCCCCCGGGACAGGGGGCAATGAGCAGTTCTTC.

In this sample, this clone turned up once. The genes are TRBV7-9 and TRBJ2-3; 7 nucleotides align to TRBD1. The CDR3 extends over 19 amino acids. V lost 1 base, J lost 3 bases, and 16 bases stayed unmatched. CDR1 SEHNR and CDR2 FQNEAQ come from the germline V gene (reference sequence). The CDR3 sequence is CASSLVYRPVGGQTDTQYF. CDR3 nucleotide sequence: TGTGCCAGCAGCTTAGTGTACCGCCCAGTAGGGGGCCAGACAGATACGCAGTATTTT.

The chain employs TRBV5-1 and TRBJ1-1; D unclear. The CDR3 spans 16 residues. V was pared by 0 bases and J by 1 base, with 13 bases between. Germline lookup yields CDR1 SGHRS and CDR2 YFSETQ. DNA for the CDR3: TGCGCCAGCAGCTTGGATAACAGATTACCGAACACTGAAGCTTTCTTT. This codes for CASSLDNRLPNTEAFF.

CDR3 bases: TGTGCCAGCAGTATCGGGGGTTGGGGCAACACCGGGGAGCTGTTTTTT. Amino acid sequence: CASSIGGWGNTGELFF. The chain links TRBV2 to TRBJ2-2; D is possibly TRBD2 (6 bases). V lost 5 bases and J 2 bases, leaving 15 bases between the germline ends. The V gene's germline CDR1 is SNHLY and CDR2 FYNNEI. CDR3 length equals 16 residues.

The V and J genes are TRBV5-1 and TRBJ2-7; D is ambiguous. CDR1 is SGHRS, CDR2 YFSETQ, per germline. The CDR3 consists of 15 residues. Between the trimmed V and J ends, which lost 4 bases and 2 bases, there was a span of 16 bases. The CDR3 coding sequence is TGCGCCAGCAGCCCGTCTCCCGCGCCAACCTACGAGCAGTACTTC. Protein sequence: CASSPSPAPTYEQYF.

V usage is TRBV4-1 and J usage is TRBJ1-5; D not certain. Trimming took 0 bases from V and 1 from J, leaving 4 bases between them. CDR1 and CDR2 (germline): MGHRA, YSYEKL. The CDR3 is 14 residues long. CDR3 amino acids: CASSQEDSNQPQHF. In DNA form, the CDR3 reads TGCGCCAGCAGCCAAGAGGACAGCAATCAGCCCCAGCATTTT.

The chain recombines TRBV29-1 with TRBJ2-7, with TRBD2 identical over 7 bases. The CDR3 is made up of 12 amino acids. V lost 4 bases to trimming and J lost 3 bases; unmatched junction nucleotides: 3. The V gene's germline CDR1 is SQVTM and CDR2 ANQGSEA. In nucleotides, the CDR3 is TGCAGCGTTGGGGGGGGAGGCTACGAGCAGTACTTC. Its protein product is CSVGGGGYEQYF.

The chain combines TRBV11-2 with TRBJ1-4; weak D call: TRBD1 (5 bases). Germline V gene lookup returns CDR1 SGHAT and CDR2 FQNNGV. V was trimmed by 0 bases and J by 8 bases, leaving 16 bases between them. This CDR3 spans 16 amino acids. The CDR3 reads CASSLDLTGESEKLFF. In DNA form, the CDR3 reads TGTGCCAGCAGCTTAGATCTTACAGGCGAATCAGAAAAACTGTTTTTT.

The chain links TRBV4-1 to TRBJ2-1, with D uncertain. Trimming took 0 bases from V and 7 from J, leaving 4 bases between them. The CDR3 has 12 amino acids. Germline CDR1 reads MGHRA; CDR2 reads YSYEKL. The CDR3 sequence is CASSQEGNEQFF. CDR3 nucleotide sequence: TGCGCCAGCAGCCAAGAAGGGAATGAGCAGTTCTTC.

The V and J genes are TRBV6-4 and TRBJ2-7; 8 nucleotides line up with TRBD1. The CDR3 has 15 residues. With 6 bases clipped from V and 2 bases from J, the junction kept 9 bases outside the gene matches. Germline values: CDR1 MRHNA, CDR2 SNTAGT. The CDR3 nucleotides are TGTGCCAGCAGCGAAGAACAGGGGGGACCCTACGAGCAGTACTTC. This encodes CASSEEQGGPYEQYF.